This record covers a single TCR beta chain. Its antigen is unidentified. These data are taken from a study of beta chain features in type 1 diabetes. Study in general: Examination covered around 98 million sorted cells spanning all samples. Notes on the study in general: All four CD4+ subsets from Type 1 diabetes patients carried moderately but significantly shorter TCRB CDR3s. Compared to healthy donors, patients appeared to have naive, central memory and Treg TCRB repertoires that were more alike.

The whole isolated RNA underwent reverse transcription, so sequencing captured expressed TCRB transcripts. Method: immunoSEQ multiplex PCR; TCRdb's copy keeps in-frame clones and lacks some. The sample lists 400,000 to 600,000 clones, approximately 30% occurring once. The germline V gene has CDR1 SGHVS and CDR2 FNYEAQ. This CDR3 spans 14 amino acids. V was trimmed by 5 bases and J by 2 bases, leaving 13 bases between them. Sequencing used naive CD4+ T cells from blood. This receptor was obtained from a man aged 18 to 29 in good health. The V call is TRBV7-6, the J call TRBJ2-7; possible D gene TRBD1, 5 bases. The CDR3 is CASSPIQGTYEQYF. CDR3 in DNA: TGTGCCAGCAGCCCTATCCAGGGAACCTACGAGCAGTACTTC.